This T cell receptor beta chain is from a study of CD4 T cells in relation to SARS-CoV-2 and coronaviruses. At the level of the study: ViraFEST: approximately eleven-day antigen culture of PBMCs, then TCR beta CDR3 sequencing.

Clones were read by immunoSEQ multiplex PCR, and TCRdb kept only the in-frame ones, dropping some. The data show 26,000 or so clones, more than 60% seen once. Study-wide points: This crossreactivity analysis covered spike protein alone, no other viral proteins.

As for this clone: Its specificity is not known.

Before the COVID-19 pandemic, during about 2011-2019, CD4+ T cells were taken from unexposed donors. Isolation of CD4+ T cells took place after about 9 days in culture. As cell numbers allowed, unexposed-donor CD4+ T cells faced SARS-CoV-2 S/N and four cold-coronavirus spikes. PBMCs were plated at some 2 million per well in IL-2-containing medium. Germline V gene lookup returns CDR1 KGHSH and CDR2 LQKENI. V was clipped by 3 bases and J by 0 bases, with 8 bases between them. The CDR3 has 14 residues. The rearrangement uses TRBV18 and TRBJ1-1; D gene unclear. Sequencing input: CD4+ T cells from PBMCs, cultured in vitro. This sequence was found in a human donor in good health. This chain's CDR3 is CASSPGNLNTEAFF. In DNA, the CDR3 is TGTGCCAGCTCACCGGGGAACCTGAACACTGAAGCTTTCTTT.